This TCR beta chain was obtained from a study of identifying expanded T cells in peripheral blood. The data were produced by immunoSEQ multiplex PCR, yet TCRdb's version contains in-frame clones alone and is incomplete. The sample gives tens of thousands of clones, around 83% of which show up once; about 19% is in the top ten. V was trimmed by 0 bases and J by 6 bases, leaving 12 bases between them. In germline, CDR1 is MNHNS, CDR2 SASEGT. This CDR3 comprises 15 residues. For this clone: The antigen remains undetermined.

During the collection period, no donor immune events like infections were recorded. Findings and caveats of the study: Roughly 2-week clone count variance significantly increased as total template count grew. About 1.2 clones differed between technical replicates, versus 16.4 and 19 over time.

This clonotype was sampled from a person between 18 and 70 years old in good health. The specimen sequenced was blood. The V call is TRBV6-1, the J call TRBJ1-3, with unresolved D. CDR3 sequence (DNA): TGTGCCAGCAGTGAAGCGGGCGGAGAAGTAAACACCATATATTTT. This codes for CASSEAGGEVNTIYF.